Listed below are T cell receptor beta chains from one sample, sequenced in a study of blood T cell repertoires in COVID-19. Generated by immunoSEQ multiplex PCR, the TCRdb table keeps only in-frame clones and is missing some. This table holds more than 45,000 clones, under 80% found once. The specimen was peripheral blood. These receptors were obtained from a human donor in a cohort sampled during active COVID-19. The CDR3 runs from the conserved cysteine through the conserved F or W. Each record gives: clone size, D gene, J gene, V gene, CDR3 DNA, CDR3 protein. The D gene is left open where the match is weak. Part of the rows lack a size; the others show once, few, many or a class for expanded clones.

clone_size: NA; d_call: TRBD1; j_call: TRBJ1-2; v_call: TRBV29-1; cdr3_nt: TGCAGCGTTATCCCTCCACCCCACAGGGGGGGGGAAATCTATGGCTACACCTTC; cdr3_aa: CSVIPPPHRGGEIYGYTF
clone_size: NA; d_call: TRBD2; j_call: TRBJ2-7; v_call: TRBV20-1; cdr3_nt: TGCAGTGCTAGTAATAGCGGGAGGGCCCAAGAGCAGTACTTC; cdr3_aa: CSASNSGRAQEQYF
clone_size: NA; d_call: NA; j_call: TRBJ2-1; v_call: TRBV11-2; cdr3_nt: TGTGCCAGCAGCTCTCAACCGGGACTGTCTCTCTCCGGGCAGTTCTTC; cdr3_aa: CASSSQPGLSLSGQFF
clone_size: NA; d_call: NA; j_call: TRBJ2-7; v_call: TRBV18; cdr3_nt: TGTGCCAGCTCACCACTCAGGGATGGGGTCTACGAGCAGTACTTC; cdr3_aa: CASSPLRDGVYEQYF
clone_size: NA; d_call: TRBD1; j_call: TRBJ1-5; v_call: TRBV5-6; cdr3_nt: TGTGCCAGCAGCTGGGACAGGGGAGAGCCCCAGCATTTT; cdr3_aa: CASSWDRGEPQHF
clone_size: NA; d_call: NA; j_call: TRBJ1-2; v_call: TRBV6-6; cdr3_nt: TGTGCCAGCAAGCAGGGATCAGGTGGCTACACCTTC; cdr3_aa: CASKQGSGGYTF
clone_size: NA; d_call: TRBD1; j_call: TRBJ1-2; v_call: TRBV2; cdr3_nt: TGTGCCAGCACTTCCCTTACAGGGGCGGATGGCTACACCTTC; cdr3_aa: CASTSLTGADGYTF
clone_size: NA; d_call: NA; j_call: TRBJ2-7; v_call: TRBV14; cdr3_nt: TGTGCCAGCAGCCACAGGGGCTCCTACTACGAGCAGTACTTC; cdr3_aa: CASSHRGSYYEQYF
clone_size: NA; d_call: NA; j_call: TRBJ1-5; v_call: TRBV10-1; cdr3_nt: TGCGCCAGCAGTGAATCCGGTGGGGGCTACTATCAGCCCCAGCATTTT; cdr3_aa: CASSESGGGYYQPQHF
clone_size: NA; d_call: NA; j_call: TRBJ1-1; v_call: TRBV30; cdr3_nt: TGTGCCTGGAGTTGGGGGGGGGACACTGAAGCTTTCTTT; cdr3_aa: CAWSWGGDTEAFF
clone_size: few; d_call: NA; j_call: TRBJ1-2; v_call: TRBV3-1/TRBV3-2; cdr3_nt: TGTGCCAGCAGCCAATGGGGAGGGCGGAAGGATGGCTACACCTTC; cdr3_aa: CASSQWGGRKDGYTF
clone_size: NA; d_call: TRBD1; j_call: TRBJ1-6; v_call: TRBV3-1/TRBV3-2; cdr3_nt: TGTGCCAGCAGCCCCAGCGGGACAGGATCGTCACCCCTCCACTTT; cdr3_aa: CASSPSGTGSSPLHF
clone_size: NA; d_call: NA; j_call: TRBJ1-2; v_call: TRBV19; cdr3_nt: TGTGCCAGTAGAGGGAGGGAAGGCGGCTACACCTTC; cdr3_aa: CASRGREGGYTF
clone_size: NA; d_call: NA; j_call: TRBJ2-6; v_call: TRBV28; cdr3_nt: TGTGCCAGCAGTTCCCCCGTCGGGGGCTCTGGGGCCAACGTCCTGACTTTC; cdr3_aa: CASSSPVGGSGANVLTF